These T cell receptor beta chains were read from a single sample in a study of CD8 T cells in ankylosing spondylitis. A single record per CDR3 protein comes from TCRdb applying MiXCR to the 5' RACE reads. The sample has some 130,000 distinct CDR3 sequences, 6% to 8% seen once. The sample consisted of blood, either unsorted or a sorted T cell fraction (not recorded which). These receptors were obtained from a female donor with ankylosing spondylitis or in good health (not recorded which). CDR3s include the opening cysteine and the closing phenylalanine or tryptophan. D genes are given only for firm matches. Rows give clone size only sometimes, using once, few, many, or a class for an expanded clone.

d_gene	j_gene	len	abundance	v_gene	CDR3nt	CDR3aa
-	TRBJ2-1	16	-	TRBV7-9	TGTGCCAGCAGCTTATCCGGCGGGGACGCCTACAATGAGCAGTTCTTC	CASSLSGGDAYNEQFF
TRBD1	TRBJ1-6	15	-	TRBV18	TGTGCCAGCTTGCGGACAGGTTCGGGAAATTCACCCCTCCACTTT	CASLRTGSGNSPLHF
TRBD1	TRBJ1-2	14	-	TRBV7-9	TGTGCCAGCAGCTTAGACAGGGGGTCCTATGGCTACACCTTC	CASSLDRGSYGYTF
-	TRBJ1-2	16	many	TRBV6-2/TRBV6-3	TGTGCCAGCAGTCTACTCCCGGGACACTCCAACTATGGCTACACCTTC	CASSLLPGHSNYGYTF
TRBD2	TRBJ2-2	13	many	TRBV20-1	TGCAGTCTGAATCTAGCGGGGCACGGGGAGCTGTTTTTT	CSLNLAGHGELFF
-	TRBJ1-5	13	few	TRBV6-1	TGTGCCAGCAGTGAATCCAGCAATCAGCCCCAGCATTTT	CASSESSNQPQHF
-	TRBJ1-1	15	many	TRBV6-5	TGTGCCAGCAGCAACTCCGGAGTTCCGAACACTGAAGCTTTCTTT	CASSNSGVPNTEAFF
TRBD1	TRBJ1-6	13	many	TRBV12-3/TRBV12-4	TGTGCCAGTACGGACAGGCATAATTCACCCCTCCACTTT	CASTDRHNSPLHF
-	TRBJ1-1	16	many	TRBV4-1	TGCGCCAGCAGCCAAGATTCGGGCAGGGCGAACACTGAAGCTTTCTTT	CASSQDSGRANTEAFF
-	TRBJ1-1	17	few	TRBV18	TGTGCCAGCTCACTACGGAGCACGGTTGGGATGAACACTGAAGCTTTCTTT	CASSLRSTVGMNTEAFF
-	TRBJ2-1	15	many	TRBV5-1	TGCGCCAGCCGGAACAGGGCTGGCTCCTACAATGAGCAGTTCTTC	CASRNRAGSYNEQFF
-	TRBJ1-2	13	many	TRBV7-9	TGTGCCAGCAGGGCAACAGATAACTATGGCTACACCTTC	CASRATDNYGYTF
TRBD1	TRBJ2-6	18	many	TRBV28	TGTGCCAGCAGTTTAAGGACAGGGGCTAAGTCTGGGGCCAACGTCCTGACTTTC	CASSLRTGAKSGANVLTF
-	TRBJ2-4	16	many	TRBV7-9	TGTGCCAGCAGCTCAGATCGGGCCCTAGCCAAAAACATTCAGTACTTC	CASSSDRALAKNIQYF
TRBD2	TRBJ2-1	18	-	TRBV7-2	TGTGCCAGAAGCTTAGCGAGTAGCGGGGGGCCGGGGTCCAATGAGCAGTTCTTC	CARSLASSGGPGSNEQFF
-	TRBJ2-7	15	many	TRBV5-1	TGCGCCAGCACCTGGGCGGGACCCTTAGTCTACGAGCAGTACTTC	CASTWAGPLVYEQYF
TRBD2	TRBJ2-1	15	many	TRBV3-1	TGTGCCAGCAGCCAATTGCGGGGGGGCTTAAATGAGCAGTTCTTC	CASSQLRGGLNEQFF
TRBD1	TRBJ2-3	15	many	TRBV29-1	TGCAGCGTTCAATACTCAGGGGGTGTTGCAGATACGCAGTATTTT	CSVQYSGGVADTQYF
-	TRBJ1-1	15	-	TRBV5-1	TGCGCCAGCAGCTCTGAGACGGGATTGAACACTGAAGCTTTCTTT	CASSSETGLNTEAFF
-	TRBJ2-7	14	-	TRBV7-9	TGTGCCAGCAGCCCCTCCGGCGGGACTTACGAGCAGTACTTC	CASSPSGGTYEQYF
-	TRBJ1-2	15	many	TRBV20-1	TGCAGTGCTAGAGGACGGGGAACGTCTTACTATGGCTACACCTTC	CSARGRGTSYYGYTF
TRBD2	TRBJ2-3	15	many	TRBV6-2/TRBV6-3	TGTGCCAGCTCCCTCGGACTAGCGGCGACAGATACGCAGTATTTT	CASSLGLAATDTQYF
-	TRBJ2-2	13	-	TRBV7-9	TGTGCCAGCAGCCGGACAAACACCGGGGAGCTGTTTTTT	CASSRTNTGELFF